The source of this T cell receptor beta chain is a study of blood T cell repertoires in COVID-19. Study overall: Samples came from the United States, Italy and Spain, spanning acute and convalescent COVID-19. PBMCs, B-cell-depleted T cells, or T cells provided the cDNA or gDNA that made up the material.

V lost 3 bases and J lost 4, with 12 bases in between. The germline V gene encodes CDR1 SQVTM and CDR2 ANQGSEA. The CDR3 spans 13 residues. Methods used by the authors: Amplification with reference gene primers provided the estimates of nucleated cell counts. Clones were sequenced by immunoSEQ multiplex PCR, and TCRdb holds only the in-frame ones, with some missing. The DNA gave D and trimming, while V, J and clone size come from that table. The sample gives 150,000 to 200,000 clones, roughly 90% of which show up once; roughly 19% is in the top ten. This sequence joins TRBV29-1 and TRBJ1-1; TRBD1 might be the D (5 bases). Input material: peripheral blood. The receptor's source is a man aged 55 to 69 with active or convalescent COVID-19. The CDR3 here is CSVEVGRGTEAFF. CDR3 nucleotides: TGCAGCGTTGAGGTAGGGAGGGGCACTGAAGCTTTCTTT.